This T cell receptor (beta chain) originates from a study of T cell clones after liver transplantation. Across the whole study: TCRbeta sequencing after a pre-transplant mixed lymphocyte reaction identified graft-donor-reactive clones, later tracked in post-transplant blood. Until 12-24 months post-transplant, subjects got standard immunosuppression and no induction.

There are 13 residues in the CDR3. In germline, CDR1 is WSHSY, CDR2 SAAADI. Trimming left V 7 bases short and J 6 bases short, with 13 bases between. TCRdb keeps only in-frame clones here, not all; method: immunoSEQ multiplex PCR. The table shows tens of thousands of clones, with 70% to 75% occurring only once. The chain couples TRBV10-2 to TRBJ2-1, with D tentatively TRBD1 (6 bases). The clonotype comes from a human donor who received a liver transplant. Material: CD4+ T cells from blood, obtained before liver transplant. CDR3 in amino acids: CASTEGVPNEQFF. The CDR3 nucleotides read TGCGCCAGCACCGAGGGGGTTCCCAATGAGCAGTTCTTC.